This TCR beta chain originates from a study of CD8+CD57+ T cells in acquired aplastic anemia. At the level of the study: Average DNA yield from sorted CD4+ and CD8+ cells was roughly 3 ug. Mean read depth for CD4+ cells from healthy donors was around 11 million. Whole-study findings and limits: Significant differences in CD8+ Simpson's diversity were not observed between patients and controls. Some 30 was the count of CD8+ CDR3 sequences that patients shared with controls.

Unmatched junction bases numbered 4, after V lost 2 bases and J lost 7 bases. The CDR3 length is 14 residues. Germline CDR1 and CDR2: SGHRS and YFSETQ. This clonotype has only a few counts. The antigen is undetermined. Genomic DNA acted as the template from which TCR beta VDJ combination and CDR3 sequence profiling were carried out. TCRdb ran MiXCR on the reads and lists one entry per CDR3 protein. The sample includes about 210,000 distinct CDR3 sequences, roughly 35% of them seen just once. The source of this sequence is a human donor in good health, serving as a control. The chain uses TRBV5-1 and TRBJ2-1; 9 nucleotides line up with TRBD1. Sequencing was performed on sorted CD4+, CD8+, or CD8+CD57+ T cells (not recorded which) from PBMCs. CDR3 sequence reads: CASSLQGASNEQFF. The CDR3 DNA reads as TGCGCCAGCAGCTTACAGGGGGCGAGTAATGAGCAGTTCTTC.